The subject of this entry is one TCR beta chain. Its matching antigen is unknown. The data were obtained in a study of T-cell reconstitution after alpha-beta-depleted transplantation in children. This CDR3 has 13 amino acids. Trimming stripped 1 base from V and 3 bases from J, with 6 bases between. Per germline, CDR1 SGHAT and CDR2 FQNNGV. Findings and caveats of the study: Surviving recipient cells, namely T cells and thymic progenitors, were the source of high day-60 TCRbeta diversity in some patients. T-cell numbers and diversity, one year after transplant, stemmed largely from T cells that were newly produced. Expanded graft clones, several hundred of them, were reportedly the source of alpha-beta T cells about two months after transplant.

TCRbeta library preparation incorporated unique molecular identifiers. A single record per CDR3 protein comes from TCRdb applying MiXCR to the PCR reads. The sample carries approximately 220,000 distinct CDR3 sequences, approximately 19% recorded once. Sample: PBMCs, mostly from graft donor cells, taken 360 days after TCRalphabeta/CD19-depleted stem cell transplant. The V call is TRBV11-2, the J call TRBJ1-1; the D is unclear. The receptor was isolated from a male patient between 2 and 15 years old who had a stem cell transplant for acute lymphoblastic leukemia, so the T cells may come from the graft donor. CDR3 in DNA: TGTGCCAGCAGCTTAGCCGAGTACACTGAAGCTTTCTTT. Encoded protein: CASSLAEYTEAFF. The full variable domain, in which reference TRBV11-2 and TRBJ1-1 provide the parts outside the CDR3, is EAGVAQSPRYKIIEKRQSVAFWCNPISGHATLYWYQQILGQGPKLLIQFQNNGVVDDSQLPKDRFSAERLKGVDSTLKIQPAKLEDSAVYLCASSLAEYTEAFFGQGTRLTVV.